The rows below give T cell receptor beta chains drawn from one sample of a study of memory CD4+ T cells and cytomegalovirus serostatus. Clones were sequenced by immunoSEQ multiplex PCR, and TCRdb holds only the in-frame ones, with some missing. The sample includes over 55,000 clones, roughly 80% of them seen just once. Sequencing used memory CD4+ T cells from blood. The origin of the receptors is an adult in good health and CMV-seronegative. Each CDR3 is given with its conserved first and last residue. A D gene is named only where the DNA matches it firmly. The listing skips clone size in some rows; elsewhere it reads once, few, many or a size class.

d_gene	abundance	j_gene	v_gene	CDR3nt	CDR3aa
.	.	TRBJ2-1	TRBV6-1	TGTGCCAGCAGTGATGGGGGGACGGCTAGCAATGAGCAGTTCTTC	CASSDGGTASNEQFF
.	.	TRBJ1-2	TRBV28	TGTGCCAGCAGATCCCTAACGGGGCGCAGCTATGGCTACACCTTC	CASRSLTGRSYGYTF
.	.	TRBJ2-7	TRBV29-1	TGCAGCGTTCACAGGTCCGGAGTTTCCGAGCAGTACTTC	CSVHRSGVSEQYF
TRBD1	.	TRBJ1-3	TRBV18	TGTGCCAGCTCACCAGGGAGACAGGGGGCGCGTGGAAACACCATATATTTT	CASSPGRQGARGNTIYF
.	.	TRBJ1-1	TRBV28	TGTGCCAGCAGTTGGGCCCAGGCTCTAAACACTGAAGCTTTCTTT	CASSWAQALNTEAFF
TRBD1	.	TRBJ2-7	TRBV28	TGTGCCAGCAGTTTACCTAGGACAGGGAGCTACGAGCAGTACTTC	CASSLPRTGSYEQYF
.	few	TRBJ1-3	TRBV6-1	TGTGCCAGCAATCCAGGGTCCGGCGGAAACACCATATATTTT	CASNPGSGGNTIYF
.	.	TRBJ1-2	TRBV19	TGTGCCAGTAGGACCGCTTATTACGGGGACTATGGCTACACCTTC	CASRTAYYGDYGYTF
TRBD1	.	TRBJ2-1	TRBV11-1	TGTGCCAGCAGCCCTACCGGGACAGCTGTCCTCAATGAGCAGTTCTTC	CASSPTGTAVLNEQFF
.	medium-sized	TRBJ1-5	TRBV28	TGTGCCAGCAGTTTTCAGAATAGCAATCAGCCCCAGCATTTT	CASSFQNSNQPQHF
.	.	TRBJ1-5	TRBV19	TGTGCCAGTAGTATGGGACGGGCCCAGGGGCCCCAGCATTTT	CASSMGRAQGPQHF
.	.	TRBJ2-3	TRBV11-1	TGTGCCAGCAGCTTAGGGGAAAATACGCAGTATTTT	CASSLGENTQYF
.	.	TRBJ1-1	TRBV6-5	TGTGCCAGCAGCAGAAATATGAACACTGAAGCTTTCTTT	CASSRNMNTEAFF
.	.	TRBJ1-2	TRBV6-6	TGTGCCAGCAGTTACCCCAAACAGGGTTTCTATGGCTACACCTTC	CASSYPKQGFYGYTF
.	.	TRBJ2-5	TRBV6-4	TGTGCCAGCAGGGGGGGCAGGGGGCAAGAGACCCAGTACTTC	CASRGGRGQETQYF
.	.	TRBJ1-6	TRBV23-1	TGCGCCAGCAGACACGAAGACATACAGGGAAGTCCCTATAATTCACCCCTCCACTTT	CASRHEDIQGSPYNSPLHF
.	.	TRBJ1-3	TRBV5-6	TGTGCCAGCAGCTTGTACGGGATCAGGGGCCTCTATGGAAACACCATATATTTT	CASSLYGIRGLYGNTIYF
TRBD1	once	TRBJ2-5	TRBV5-1	TGCGCCAGCAGCTTGGGCAGGGGGAAAGAGACCCAGTACTTC	CASSLGRGKETQYF
TRBD1	.	TRBJ1-4	TRBV7-9	TGTGCCAGCAGCCCTACAGGGGTTGCTGAAAAACTGTTTTTT	CASSPTGVAEKLFF
.	.	TRBJ1-5	TRBV7-2	TGTGCCAGCAGCTCAGGGATGGGCCAGCCCCAGCATTTT	CASSSGMGQPQHF
.	.	TRBJ1-1	TRBV6-6	TGTGCCAGCAGTACCAGGACAGCTAGAATGAACACTGAAGCTTTCTTT	CASSTRTARMNTEAFF
.	.	TRBJ1-1	TRBV10-3	TGTGCCATCAGTGAGGGGCCATGGACTGAAGCTTTCTTT	CAISEGPWTEAFF
TRBD1	.	TRBJ1-2	TRBV5-1	TGCGCCAGCAGCACCGGGGACAGAGATCCCTATGGCTACACCTTC	CASSTGDRDPYGYTF
TRBD1	.	TRBJ2-5	TRBV29-1	TGCAGCGTCAACAGGGGGTCAGGAGAGACCCAGTACTTC	CSVNRGSGETQYF
.	.	TRBJ2-5	TRBV30	TGTGCCTGGGAGAGGGGTACTTTAGAGACCCAGTACTTC	CAWERGTLETQYF
.	.	TRBJ1-1	TRBV7-8	TGTGCCAGCAGCCAGACTCCAGGGAGGGGAAACACTGAAGCTTTCTTT	CASSQTPGRGNTEAFF
TRBD2	.	TRBJ2-7	TRBV28	TGTGCCAGCGGGACTAGCGGTTTCTACGAGCAGTACTTC	CASGTSGFYEQYF
.	few	TRBJ2-5	TRBV6-1	TGTGCCAGCAAGGCTAGCGTCGAGACCCAGTACTTC	CASKASVETQYF
.	.	TRBJ2-5	TRBV7-2	TGTGCCAGCAGCTTACGGACTACCTCTAAAGAGACCCAGTACTTC	CASSLRTTSKETQYF
TRBD2	.	TRBJ2-5	TRBV14	TGTGCCAGCAGCCAAGGGACTAGAAGCGAGACCCAGTACTTC	CASSQGTRSETQYF
.	.	TRBJ1-1	TRBV28	TGTGCCAGCAGTTTCTTTCCAGGGACGGAGGCTTTCTTT	CASSFFPGTEAFF
TRBD1	few	TRBJ2-5	TRBV7-2	TGTGCCAGCAGCTCCCGGGACAGGCGCCAAGAGACCCAGTACTTC	CASSSRDRRQETQYF
.	.	TRBJ1-1	TRBV21-1	TGTGCCTCGAGGGGGAAGAACACTGAAGCTTTCTTT	CASRGKNTEAFF
.	.	TRBJ1-4	TRBV12-5	TGTGCTAGTGGTTTGCTAGGGGCGGGCGAAAAACTGTTTTTT	CASGLLGAGEKLFF
TRBD1	.	TRBJ2-7	TRBV5-5	TGTGCCAGCAGCCGAGTAGGGGGCGCGAGTACCTACGAGCAGTACTTC	CASSRVGGASTYEQYF
TRBD2	.	TRBJ2-5	TRBV2	TGTGCCGTGGATTATAGCGGGAGTGGTAGAGAGACCCAGTACTTC	CAVDYSGSGRETQYF
TRBD2	.	TRBJ2-7	TRBV10-2	TGCGCCAGCAGTGAGGGGGCGGGAGCGGAGCCCTACGAGCAGTACTTC	CASSEGAGAEPYEQYF
.	few	TRBJ2-3	TRBV19	TGTGCCAGTAGTGCCCGGGCAGCGGCTAGCACAGATACGCAGTATTTT	CASSARAAASTDTQYF
.	.	TRBJ1-4	TRBV30	TGTGCCTGGAGTGTCGGGGGCAGTGAAAAACTGTTTTTT	CAWSVGGSEKLFF
.	.	TRBJ1-2	TRBV6-5	TGTGCCAGCAGTTACTCGGGACCGCACGGGTACGGCTACACCTTC	CASSYSGPHGYGYTF
.	.	TRBJ2-7	TRBV7-2	TGTGCCAGCAGCTCGCTTGGGGGGTACAAGGCCTACGAGCAGTACTTC	CASSSLGGYKAYEQYF
TRBD1	.	TRBJ1-2	TRBV5-1	TGCGCCAGCAGCGGGTCCGGGACAGGGAAAACTAACTATGGCTACACCTTC	CASSGSGTGKTNYGYTF
.	few	TRBJ1-5	TRBV7-2	TGTGCCAGCAGCTTACTAGGGGTCTCCAATCAGCCCCAGCATTTT	CASSLLGVSNQPQHF
.	.	TRBJ1-4	TRBV5-4	TGTGCCAGCAAGAGGGCAGGGGACGAAAAACTGTTTTTT	CASKRAGDEKLFF
.	.	TRBJ2-2	TRBV6-4	TGTGCCAGCAGTGAACAGGGAGGTCTGTCCGGGGAGCTGTTTTTT	CASSEQGGLSGELFF
.	.	TRBJ1-2	TRBV27	TGTGCCAGCAGTTTTGGGAAAAAGGGTGGCTACACCTTC	CASSFGKKGGYTF
.	.	TRBJ2-1	TRBV19	TGTGCCAGTAGTATCACTAGTGCAGGTGCGCAGTTCTTC	CASSITSAGAQFF
.	.	TRBJ1-5	TRBV6-6	TGTGCCAGCGGGGGCAATCAGCCCCAGCATTTT	CASGGNQPQHF
.	.	TRBJ1-5	TRBV5-1	TGCGCCAGCAGCCCAGAAGGGACTAGCAATCAGCCCCAGCATTTT	CASSPEGTSNQPQHF
.	.	TRBJ1-3	TRBV29-1	TGCAGCGTGAGGGGAGCCAGCTCTGGAAACACCATATATTTT	CSVRGASSGNTIYF
TRBD1	.	TRBJ1-2	TRBV15	TGTGCCACCAGCAGGGCAACAGGGGGCAACTATGGCCACACCTTC	CATSRATGGNYGHTF
.	.	TRBJ2-7	TRBV7-2	TGTGCCAGCAGGTTCACAGGCTCCAGCTCCTACGAGCAGTACTTC	CASRFTGSSSYEQYF
TRBD1	.	TRBJ2-3	TRBV4-1	TGCGCCAGCAGCCAATTGACCGGGACAGGAGGCACAGATACGCAGTATTTT	CASSQLTGTGGTDTQYF
.	.	TRBJ2-3	TRBV20-1	TGCAGTGCCCCCAAGGCGAATACGCAGTATTTT	CSAPKANTQYF
.	few	TRBJ1-6	TRBV11-2	TGTGCCAGCAGCCCCTGGGGTACAGCCCCGAATTCACCCCTCCACTTT	CASSPWGTAPNSPLHF
.	.	TRBJ2-3	TRBV6-5	TGTGCCAGTCGGTCCGGGGGCGATATCACAGATACGCAGTATTTT	CASRSGGDITDTQYF
.	.	TRBJ1-1	TRBV7-9	TGTGCCAGCAGCTTCTCTCAGAAGTACACTGAAGCTTTCTTT	CASSFSQKYTEAFF
.	.	TRBJ2-1	TRBV5-4	TGTGCCAGCAGCCCCTACGCGGGTGAGCAGTTCTTC	CASSPYAGEQFF